The 22 T cell receptor delta chains given below trace back to one sample, sequenced in a study of γδ T cells in repeated Plasmodium falciparum infection. Flow sorting of PBMC yielded separate Vgamma9/Vdelta2+ and Vdelta2-negative gammadelta T cell populations for bulk repertoire analysis. TCRdb re-processed the multiplex PCR reads using CATT. The table lists roughly 86,000 delta-chain clones, more than 1.4% of them singletons. What was sequenced was gamma-delta T cells from blood. These receptors were obtained from a pool of human donors (malaria-infected and uninfected, not separated).

This clone has at least ten counts. The protein given by TCRdb reflects a much larger clone and differs at residue 10 from this DNA's translation, likely from a read error; the protein shown is the DNA's translation. The chain joins TRDV2 to TRDJ1, with TRDD3 identical over 8 bases. This CDR3 contains 13 residues. Germline CDR1 reads GEAIGNYY; CDR2 reads EKD. CDR3 loop: CACDRGYTDRLIF. CDR3 nucleotides: TGTGCCTGTGACAGGGGATACACCGATAGACTCATCTTT.

This clone was counted at least ten times. The protein that TCRdb holds for this DNA derives from a much larger clone and differs from the translated DNA at residue 15, which likely indicates a read error; the protein shown here is translated from the DNA. The genes are TRDV1 and TRDJ1, with 12 bases fitting TRDD3. Germline loops: CDR1 TSWWSYY, CDR2 QGS. V shed 1 base, J shed 9 bases, and the junction held 15 bases outside the gene matches. This CDR3 is 18 amino acids long. The CDR3 spells CALGEPHYWGIQREELIF. In nucleotides, the CDR3 is TGTGCTCTTGGGGAACCTCATTACTGGGGGATACAAAGGGAGGAACTCATCTTT.

The V call is TRDV2, the J call TRDJ3; 12 nucleotides align to TRDD3. The J gene is not listed in TCRdb, so it was assigned here from a DNA match to germline. The germline V gene has CDR1 GEAIGNYY and CDR2 EKD. V shed 3 bases, J shed 1 base, and the junction held 9 bases outside the gene matches. The CDR3 runs 20 residues. CDR3 DNA sequence: TGTGCCTGTGACGACCTGGGGGATACGCCCCGTTCCTGGGACACCCGACAGATGTTTTTC. Protein: CACDDLGDTPRSWDTRQMFF.

On this clone itself: A read error is the likely source, as a far larger clone sits one nucleotide away. The sample has other DNA sequences that encode this CDR3 too. The rearrangement joins TRDV1 to TRDJ1; 7 positions match TRDD3. Looked up from germline, CDR1 is TSWWSYY and CDR2 is QGS. This CDR3 is built from 21 residues. CDR3 region: CALGEPTPPLYWGMYTDKLIF. DNA of the CDR3: TGTGCTCTTGGGGAACCCACCCCCCCTTTGTACTGGGGCATGTACACCGATAAACTCATCTTC.

This clone was picked up many times. The same CDR3 is also encoded by other DNA sequences in this sample. The chain combines TRDV3 with TRDJ1, with TRDD3 identical over 7 bases. This CDR3 is built from 16 residues. CDR1 is TVYSNPD, CDR2 GDNSRS, per germline (reference sequence). V lost 3 bases and J lost 0; bases outside the gene matches: 13. Here the CDR3 DNA reads TGTGCCTTCCTTCACTGGGGCAATACGTACACCGATAAACTCATCTTT. Protein sequence: CAFLHWGNTYTDKLIF.

This clone came up a few times. A far larger clone is one nucleotide away, so this likely arose from a read error. V is TRDV2 and J is TRDJ1; D is unclear. Matching the DNA to germline supplied the J gene, which TCRdb does not give. CDR1 is GEAIGNYY and CDR2 is EKD in the germline V gene. The length of the CDR3 is 19 residues. The CDR3 coding sequence is TGCGCCTGTGACACACGGCCGTACTTGTCGACAACTTACACCGATAAACTCATCTTT. Its translation: CACDTRPYLSTTYTDKLIF.

On this clone itself: TCRdb's listed protein matches a much larger clone and diverges from this DNA's translation at residue 3, likely through a read error; the protein shown comes from the DNA. The V call is TRDV2, the J call TRDJ1; 12 bases are shared with TRDD3. The J gene was not available in TCRdb and was assigned here by matching the DNA to germline segments. Germline values: CDR1 GEAIGNYY, CDR2 EKD. The CDR3 length is 18 residues. The CDR3 DNA reads as TGTGCCCGTGACACGCTACTGGGGGATACTCAGTACACCGATAAACTCATCTTT. Its protein is CARDTLLGDTQYTDKLIF.

This clone occurred many times. The V and J genes are TRDV1 and TRDJ1, with 8 bases matching TRDD3. V gave up 1 base and J gave up 0 bases; unmatched junction bases: 31. The germline V gene has CDR1 TSWWSYY and CDR2 QGS. The CDR3 contains 25 residues. The DNA of the CDR3 is TGTGCTCTTGGGGAACCAAAGACCCATCCTCGTCCCCCGTGGGGGATTTGGGACTACACCGATAAACTCATCTTT. Residues: CALGEPKTHPRPPWGIWDYTDKLIF.

This clone showed up just a few times. This is likely an artifact of a read error, given a far larger clone one base away. The same CDR3 also results from other DNA sequences found in this sample. The chain couples TRDV2 to TRDJ1; 11 nucleotides agree with TRDD3. No J segment appears in TCRdb, so it was assigned here by matching the sequence to germline. CDR1 is GEAIGNYY, CDR2 EKD, per germline. The CDR3 length is 17 residues. CDR3 amino acids: CACDTGIGGYATDKLIF. In DNA form, the CDR3 reads TGTGCCTGCGACACCGGAATTGGGGGATACGCGACCGATAAACTCATCTTT.

This clone is judged medium-sized. Distinct nucleotide sequences in the sample also encode this CDR3. The chain combines TRDV2 with TRDJ3, with D possibly matching TRDD3 (6 bases). The CDR3 runs 19 residues. The germline gives CDR1 GEAIGNYY, CDR2 EKD. Between the trimmed V and J ends, which lost 0 bases and 4 bases, there was a span of 18 bases. The CDR3 here is CACDTIGGAGSWDTRQMFF. DNA for the CDR3: TGTGCCTGTGACACCATCGGGGGAGCGGGTTCGTGGGACACCCGACAGATGTTTTTC.

Worth noting for this clone: This likely came from a read error, as a far larger clone is one base away. Within the sample, other DNA sequences also encode this same CDR3. This chain links TRDV1 with TRDJ1; 10 bases match TRDD3. The germline CDR1 and CDR2 sequences are TSWWSYY and QGS. The CDR3 extends over 23 amino acids. CDR3 loop: CALGNLRYYNHLGDIRYTDKLIF. CDR3 DNA: TGTGCTCTTGGGAACCTAAGGTACTACAATCATCTGGGGGATATCCGGTACACCGATAAACTCATCTTC.

This clone was observed a few times. The protein held in TCRdb is that of a much larger clone and does not match this DNA's translation at residue 14, likely because of a read error; the protein shown is translated from the DNA. The genes are TRDV2 and TRDJ1; 7 bases map to TRDD3. Since TCRdb gives no J gene, matching the DNA to germline was used here to assign it. This CDR3 is 18 amino acids long. Germline V gene lookup returns CDR1 GEAIGNYY and CDR2 EKD. The CDR3 loop reads CACDTSWGPRRDTGKLIF. CDR3 sequence (DNA): TGTGCCTGTGACACCTCCTGGGGGCCCCGGCGGGACACCGGTAAACTCATCTTT.

In the case of this clone: This DNA's translation and the protein TCRdb lists, from a much larger clone, do not match at residue 13, likely due to a read error; the protein shown is translated from the DNA. CDR3 nucleotides: TGTGCCTGTGATCCCTTACTGGGGACGTACACCGATAGACTCATCTTT. Translation: CACDPLLGTYTDRLIF. The rearrangement joins TRDV2 to TRDJ1, with TRDD3 matching over 7 bases. Here the J gene was assigned by germline matching of the DNA, as TCRdb has none. The germline V gene has CDR1 GEAIGNYY and CDR2 EKD. There are 16 residues in the CDR3.

This clone was detected ten times or more. This chain joins TRDV1 and TRDJ1, with TRDD3 identical over 8 bases. TCRdb gives no J gene; it was assigned here by matching the DNA to germline. Unmatched junction bases numbered 23, after V lost 1 base and J lost 1 base. Germline loops: CDR1 TSWWSYY, CDR2 QGS. The CDR3 is made up of 22 amino acids. In DNA, the CDR3 is TGTGCTCTTGGGGAACAAGGAGGGCATCCCCTACACTGGGGGGTAGCCACCGATAAACTCATCTTT. Protein product: CALGEQGGHPLHWGVATDKLIF.

This clone occurred many times. The translation of this DNA and the TCRdb protein of a much larger clone differ at residue 14, probably owing to a read error; the protein shown here is translated from the DNA. The V and J genes are TRDV1 and TRDJ1; 7 bases map to TRDD3. Germline V gives CDR1 TSWWSYY, CDR2 QGS. CDR3 length: 15 amino acids. For the CDR3, the DNA is TGTGCTCTTGAGGAGGACGGGGATAAGGCCGATAAACTCACCTTT. Translated: CALEEDGDKADKLTF.

A remark on this clone: The protein given by TCRdb reflects a much larger clone and differs at residue 10 from this DNA's translation, likely from a read error; the protein shown is the DNA's translation. The CDR3 loop reads CALGDPSRRCTDKLIF. CDR3 coding DNA: TGTGCTCTTGGGGATCCTTCCCGACGGTGCACCGATAAACTCATCTTT. The V and J genes are TRDV1 and TRDJ1; D is possibly TRDD2 (6 bases). Because TCRdb records no J gene, it was assigned here through a match of the DNA to germline. Trimming shortened V by 3 bases and J by 1 base, and 15 bases separated the two germline ends. Looked up from germline, CDR1 is TSWWSYY and CDR2 is QGS. This CDR3 has 16 amino acids.

This clone showed up just a few times. It differs at one base from a far larger clone, so likely a read error. The sample carries other DNA sequences with the same CDR3. The chain employs TRDV2 and TRDJ1; maybe TRDD3 (5 bases). The J gene, left out of TCRdb, was set here by checking the DNA against germline. Trimming removed 1 base from V and 8 bases from J, with 22 bases in between. The germline V gene encodes CDR1 GEAIGNYY and CDR2 EKD. The CDR3 consists of 16 residues. CDR3: CACDTYLGLDTGKLIF. CDR3 bases: TGTGCCTGTGACACTTACTTAGGACTGGACACGGGGAAACTCATCTTT.

This clone has ten or more counts. The amino acid sequence in TCRdb belongs to a much larger clone and departs from this DNA's translation at residue 15, likely a sequencing read error; the sequence shown is translated from the DNA. V is TRDV2 and J is TRDJ3; TRDD3 agrees at 10 bases. Germline values: CDR1 GEAIGNYY, CDR2 EKD. CDR3 length: 17 residues. The CDR3 spells CACDTGGYSWDTRQTFF. The CDR3 bases are TGTGCCTGTGACACTGGGGGATACTCCTGGGACACCCGACAGACGTTTTTC.

A word on this clone: This likely stems from a read error, as it lies one base from a far larger clone. Other DNA sequences in this sample translate to the same CDR3. The V and J genes are TRDV1 and TRDJ1, with no clear D. V was shortened by 0 bases and J by 0 bases, with 32 bases between the two germline ends. CDR1 is TSWWSYY and CDR2 is QGS in the germline V gene. The CDR3 covers 23 residues. This CDR3 reads CALGELNAAFLLGALGYTDKLIF. CDR3 in DNA: TGTGCTCTTGGGGAACTTAACGCCGCTTTTTTACTAGGGGCCCTTGGATACACCGATAAACTCATCTTT.

This clone showed up just a few times. Given a far larger clone just one base away, this is likely a sequencing read error. Other DNA sequences in the sample encode the same CDR3. The V gene was identified as TRDV1, while no J gene was called; the listed D gene, TRDD3, was not tested against the DNA. CDR1 is TSWWSYY and CDR2 is QGS in the germline V gene. The CDR3 has 23 amino acids. The DNA of the CDR3 is TGTGCTCTTGGGGAACTGTTTCCATCCACACTTATAATTGGGGGATCTGGATCCGATAAACTCATCTTC. Residues: CALGELFPSTLIIGGSGSDKLIF.

With regard to this clone: One base separates it from a far larger clone, so it is likely a read error. Other DNA sequences in the sample encode the same CDR3. CDR3 sequence reads: CALLIRGKLIF. CDR3 in DNA: TGTGCTCTCCTTATACGGGGTAAGCTCATCTTT. The J gene was not called, though the V gene is TRDV1. In germline, CDR1 is TSWWSYY, CDR2 QGS. CDR3 length: 11 residues.

As concerns this clone: TCRdb attributes to this sequence the protein of a much larger clone, which differs from the DNA translation at residue 8; a read error is likely, and the protein displayed is translated from the DNA. The chain couples TRDV2 to TRDJ3, with D perhaps TRDD3 (5 bases). Since TCRdb gives no J gene, matching the DNA to germline was used here to assign it. The CDR3 extends over 16 amino acids. V dropped 3 bases and J dropped 2 bases, with 10 bases sitting between them. CDR1 is GEAIGNYY, CDR2 EKD, per germline. The CDR3 is CACDGWGPWDTRQMFF. The CDR3 DNA is TGTGCCTGTGACGGGTGGGGCCCCTGGGACACCCGACAGATGTTTTTC.